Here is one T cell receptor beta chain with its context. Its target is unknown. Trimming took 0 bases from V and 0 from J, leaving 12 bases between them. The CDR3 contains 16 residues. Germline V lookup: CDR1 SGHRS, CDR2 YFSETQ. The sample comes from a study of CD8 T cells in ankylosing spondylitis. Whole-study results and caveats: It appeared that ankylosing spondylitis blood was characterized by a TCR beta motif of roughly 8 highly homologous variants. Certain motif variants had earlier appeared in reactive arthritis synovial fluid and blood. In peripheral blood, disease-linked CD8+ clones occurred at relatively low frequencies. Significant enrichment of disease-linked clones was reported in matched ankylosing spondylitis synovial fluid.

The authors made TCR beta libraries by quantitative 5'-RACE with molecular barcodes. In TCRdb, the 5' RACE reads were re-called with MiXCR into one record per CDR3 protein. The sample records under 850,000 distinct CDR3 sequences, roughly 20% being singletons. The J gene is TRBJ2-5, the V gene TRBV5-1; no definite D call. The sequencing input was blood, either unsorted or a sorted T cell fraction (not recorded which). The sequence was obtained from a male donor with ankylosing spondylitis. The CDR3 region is CASSLGSSPHQETQYF. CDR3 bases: TGCGCCAGCAGCTTGGGGTCTAGTCCACACCAAGAGACCCAGTACTTC.